The 28 T cell receptor beta chains listed next were all sequenced from one sample in a study of neoadjuvant anti-PD-1 for oral cavity cancer. Time point in this sample: after neoadjuvant nivolumab, at surgical resection. The protocol was immunoSEQ multiplex PCR, while the TCRdb copy is restricted to in-frame clones and leaves out a portion. The data show around 35,000 clones, 30% to 40% seen once. The sample was tumor tissue, taken after nivolumab (anti-PD-1) treatment. The receptors stem from a person aged 35 to 85 with oral cavity squamous cell carcinoma.

This clone ranks as medium-sized. The rearrangement links TRBV30 to TRBJ1-1; 9 bases match TRBD1. The V segment lost 4 bases and the J segment 0 bases; nucleotides outside the gene matches: 6. The germline V gene has CDR1 GTSNPN and CDR2 SVGIG (reference sequence). There are 15 residues in the CDR3. The chain's CDR3 is CAWKGQGIMNTEAFF. In DNA, the CDR3 is TGTGCCTGGAAGGGACAGGGCATCATGAACACTGAAGCTTTCTTT.

The rearrangement joins TRBV27 to TRBJ1-4, with 8 bases identical to TRBD1. V dropped 6 bases and J dropped 8; count of bases not matched to a gene: 8. Germline CDR1 is MNHEY and CDR2 is SMNVEV (reference sequence). The CDR3 loop spans 14 amino acids. The CDR3 region is CASSRTGQGEKLFF. Written as DNA, the CDR3 is TGTGCCAGCAGCCGGACAGGGCAAGGGGAAAAACTGTTTTTT.

This clone was detected ten times or more. This chain links TRBV23-1 with TRBJ2-5; D might be TRBD1 (5 bases). TRBV23-1 is sorted into the ORF group, with uncertain function. This CDR3 has 13 amino acids. The germline V and J ends were trimmed by 7 bases and 0 bases, with 9 bases remaining between them. CDR3 residues: CASTQTDQETQYF. CDR3 nucleotides: TGCGCCAGCACCCAGACAGACCAAGAGACCCAGTACTTC.

The chain recombines TRBV6-5 with TRBJ2-4; 14 bases are shared with TRBD2. J was trimmed by 6 bases and V by 2 bases; bases with no gene match: 3. The CDR3 loop spans 16 amino acids. Germline V gene sequence: CDR1 MNHEY, CDR2 SVGAGI. Here the CDR3 reads CASSYGGTSGRNIQYF. CDR3 DNA sequence: TGTGCCAGCAGTTACGGGGGGACTAGCGGGAGAAACATTCAGTACTTC.

This clone was detected a few times. The chain links TRBV5-4 to TRBJ1-3, with D unclear. The V end was cut by 4 bases, the J end by 0 bases, with 8 bases between. The germline V gene encodes CDR1 SGHNT and CDR2 YYREEE (reference sequence). This CDR3 comprises 14 residues. DNA of the CDR3: TGTGCCAGCAGCCTCCGAAGCTCTGGAAACACCATATATTTT. Translated, it gives CASSLRSSGNTIYF.

This rearrangement joins TRBV9 to TRBJ2-3; 9 positions agree with TRBD1. This CDR3 spans 17 amino acids. Germline CDR1 is SGDLS and CDR2 is YYNGEE. With 0 bases clipped from V and 0 bases from J, the junction kept 5 bases outside the gene matches. The CDR3 DNA reads as TGTGCCAGCAGCGTAGAGGGACAGGGTCTAAGCACAGATACGCAGTATTTT. This encodes CASSVEGQGLSTDTQYF. Full variable domain (remainder filled in from reference TRBV9 and TRBJ2-3): DSGVTQTPKHLITATGQRVTLRCSPRSGDLSVYWYQQSLDQGLQFLIQYYNGEERAKGNILERFSAQQFPDLHSELNLSSLELGDSALYFCASSVEGQGLSTDTQYFGPGTRLTVL.

V and J are TRBV5-6 and TRBJ1-1, with D unresolved. The germline CDR1 and CDR2 sequences are SGHDT and YYEEEE. Trimming left V 1 base short and J 5 bases short, with 12 bases between. The CDR3 is 14 residues long. The CDR3 DNA is TGTGCCAGCAGCTTGAGATCGCCGGGGACTGAAGCTTTCTTT. It encodes CASSLRSPGTEAFF.

V and J are TRBV7-6 and TRBJ1-1; possible D gene TRBD1, 5 bases. The CDR3 contains 14 residues. CDR1 is SGHVS, CDR2 FNYEAQ, per germline. V was cut by 3 bases and J by 4 bases, with 12 bases left in between. The CDR3 here is CASSFGGAGTEAFF. The CDR3 DNA sequence: TGTGCCAGCAGCTTCGGAGGGGCGGGCACTGAAGCTTTCTTT.

V usage is TRBV5-4 and J usage is TRBJ2-2; TRBD1 matches 10 bases. V lost 4 bases to trimming and J lost 4 bases; unmatched junction nucleotides: 7. The CDR3 contains 16 residues. The germline V gene encodes CDR1 SGHNT and CDR2 YYREEE (reference sequence). The CDR3 DNA follows: TGTGCCAGCAGCACGGGACAGGGGATCCCCACCGGGGAGCTGTTTTTT. Translation: CASSTGQGIPTGELFF.

In its sample, this clone was seen many times. This chain uses TRBV7-3 with TRBJ1-1; D possibly corresponds to TRBD1 (5 bases). V was shortened by 4 bases and J by 1 base, with 7 bases between the two germline ends. The length of the CDR3 is 13 residues. Looked up from germline, CDR1 is SGHTA and CDR2 is FQGTGA. The CDR3 loop reads CASSSQENTEAFF. The CDR3 nucleotides read TGTGCCAGCAGCTCACAGGAGAACACTGAAGCTTTCTTT.

The CDR3 nucleotides are TGTGCCAGCAGTTCAAGACAGGGGCGGATACAGCCCCAGCATTTT. Residues: CASSSRQGRIQPQHF. The chain employs TRBV27 and TRBJ1-5, with 8 bases matching TRBD1. CDR1 and CDR2 (germline): MNHEY, SMNVEV (reference sequence). The CDR3 contains 15 residues. V was clipped by 4 bases and J by 7 bases; unmatched bases: 9.

This clone was counted only a few times. V is TRBV4-1 and J is TRBJ1-2, with TRBD1 matching over 7 bases. Germline-derived CDR1 and CDR2 are MGHRA and YSYEKL. Losses at the gene ends were 5 bases for V and 6 bases for J; bases not matched to a gene: 9. There are 14 residues in the CDR3. The CDR3 protein is CASSDWTGINGYTF. Here the CDR3 DNA reads TGCGCCAGCAGCGACTGGACAGGAATAAATGGCTACACCTTC.

The gene calls are TRBV15 and TRBJ2-6, with 7 bases fitting TRBD1. V trimming: 3 bases; J trimming: 1 base; junction bases outside the gene matches: 0. Germline loops: CDR1 LNHNV, CDR2 YYDKDF (reference sequence). CDR3 length: 15 residues. CDR3 DNA: TGTGCCACCAGCAGGACAGGGTCTGGGGCCAACGTCCTGACTTTC. Amino acids: CATSRTGSGANVLTF.

In its sample, this clone was seen a few times. The V call is TRBV4-1, the J call TRBJ2-1; D possibly corresponds to TRBD2 (5 bases). This CDR3 spans 17 amino acids. Trimming cost V 1 base and J 0 bases, with 13 bases left between them. Per the germline V gene, CDR1 is MGHRA and CDR2 is YSYEKL. The CDR3 DNA follows: TGCGCCAGCAGCCAAGGTAAAGGGCGGGTCTCCTACAATGAGCAGTTCTTC. It is translated as CASSQGKGRVSYNEQFF.

The rearrangement links TRBV6-5 to TRBJ2-7; TRBD1 agrees at 9 bases. Per the germline V gene, CDR1 is MNHEY and CDR2 is SVGAGI. V dropped 0 bases and J dropped 7; count of bases not matched to a gene: 4. The CDR3 is 14 residues long. The CDR3 spells CASSYSQGAGEQYF. The CDR3 coding sequence is TGTGCCAGCAGTTACTCACAGGGGGCGGGGGAGCAGTACTTC.

There are a few counts of this clone. V usage is TRBV5-1 and J usage is TRBJ2-2, with D possibly TRBD2 on 6 matching bases. With 1 base removed from V and 0 bases from J, the gap between germline ends came to 13 bases. The germline V gene has CDR1 SGHRS and CDR2 YFSETQ. This CDR3 has 17 amino acids. Here the CDR3 reads CASSLNSAGTNTGELFF. The CDR3 region has the DNA TGCGCCAGCAGCTTGAACTCAGCGGGTACGAACACCGGGGAGCTGTTTTTT.

Only a few counts were recorded for this clone. The chain is built from TRBV2 and TRBJ1-2; 7 nucleotides match TRBD1. The CDR3 runs 14 residues. Germline CDR1 and CDR2: SNHLY and FYNNEI. The V segment lost 10 bases and the J segment 7 bases; nucleotides outside the gene matches: 15. CDR3 in amino acids: CATFSTGERSGYTF. In DNA, the CDR3 is TGTGCCACCTTTTCTACAGGGGAGCGTTCTGGCTACACCTTC.

This clone showed up just a few times. The CDR3 sequence is CSAGGGTGVTGELFF. The CDR3 DNA reads as TGCAGCGCAGGGGGTGGGACAGGGGTCACCGGGGAGCTGTTTTTT. This chain joins TRBV29-1 and TRBJ2-2; 10 positions match TRBD1. The CDR3 runs to 15 residues. The germline gives CDR1 SQVTM, CDR2 ANQGSEA. With V trimmed by 7 bases and J by 4 bases, 9 bases remained unmatched.

This clone has a handful of counts. The chain has TRBV6-6 and TRBJ2-7; 8 bases align to TRBD2. The V gene end was trimmed by 5 bases and the J gene end by 6 bases; junction bases not matched to a gene: 9. The germline V gene has CDR1 MNHNY and CDR2 SVGAGI (reference sequence). This CDR3 is built from 14 residues. The CDR3 DNA is TGTGCCAGCAGTAGTAGCGGGACACTTAGCGAGCAGTACTTC. It yields the protein CASSSSGTLSEQYF.

This rearrangement joins TRBV28 to TRBJ1-4, with D uncertain. V lost 1 base and J lost 6, with 3 bases in between. The CDR3 loop spans 12 amino acids. Per germline, CDR1 MDHEN and CDR2 SYDVKM. CDR3 loop: CASSLLDEKLFF. DNA of the CDR3: TGTGCCAGCAGTTTATTAGATGAAAAACTGTTTTTT.

The rearrangement links TRBV9 to TRBJ1-1; D gene uncertain. V lost 0 bases and J 6 bases, leaving 9 bases between the germline ends. The germline CDR1 and CDR2 sequences are SGDLS and YYNGEE. This CDR3 has 13 residues. The CDR3, as DNA: TGTGCCAGCAGCGTAGGCGGCAGCGCTGAAGCTTTCTTT. Translation gives CASSVGGSAEAFF.

This clone was counted many times. The chain is built from TRBV27 and TRBJ1-1; D remains unclear. Germline loops: CDR1 MNHEY, CDR2 SMNVEV (reference sequence). V was cut by 3 bases and J by 0 bases, with 5 bases left in between. The CDR3 is 13 amino acids. DNA for the CDR3: TGTGCCAGCAGTTTTCAGGTGAACACTGAAGCTTTCTTT. It encodes CASSFQVNTEAFF.

The chain links TRBV6-4 to TRBJ1-1; no firm D call. Trimming took 6 bases from V and 3 from J, leaving 14 bases between them. The CDR3 consists of 14 residues. CDR1 MRHNA and CDR2 SNTAGT come from the germline V gene. CDR3 sequence (DNA): TGTGCCAGCAGCCCATTCCTTTGGGACACTGAAGCTTTCTTT. Its translation: CASSPFLWDTEAFF.

The CDR3: CASSPGGGVTDTQYF. CDR3 nucleotides: TGTGCCAGCTCCCCTGGGGGAGGAGTCACAGATACGCAGTATTTT. V gene TRBV28 combines with J gene TRBJ2-3; D is possibly TRBD2 (6 bases). The CDR3 is 15 residues long. From germline, CDR1 is MDHEN and CDR2 SYDVKM. The V end lost 8 bases, the J end lost 2 bases, and 17 bases lay between the germline ends.

The rearrangement joins TRBV9 to TRBJ2-7; a weak D match, TRBD2 (7 bases). This CDR3 is 14 amino acids long. V lost 3 bases to trimming and J lost 7 bases, with 17 bases between them. The germline V gene has CDR1 SGDLS and CDR2 YYNGEE. The DNA for the CDR3 is TGTGCCAGCAGCGCCTTGGGGGGGCCGCAGGAGCAGTACTTC. It is translated as CASSALGGPQEQYF.

The table lists this clone with a few counts. The chain is built from TRBV30 and TRBJ1-1; D is unresolved. V lost 2 bases and J 3 bases, leaving 7 bases between the germline ends. The CDR3 covers 12 residues. The V gene's germline CDR1 is GTSNPN and CDR2 SVGIG (reference sequence). CDR3 coding DNA: TGTGCCTGGAGTCCCCTTTACACTGAAGCTTTCTTT. It codes for CAWSPLYTEAFF.

This clone was counted between two and nine times. The chain recombines TRBV10-2 with TRBJ1-6, with 8 bases fitting TRBD1. From germline, CDR1 is WSHSY and CDR2 SAAADI. The CDR3 totals 14 residues. J was trimmed by 9 bases and V by 8 bases; bases with no gene match: 9. The CDR3 sequence: CASHGQGLGSPLHF. The CDR3 region has the DNA TGCGCCAGCCACGGACAGGGTCTAGGTTCACCCCTCCACTTT.

The chain joins TRBV6-5 to TRBJ2-3, with TRBD2 matching 10 bases. Trimming at V came to 6 bases and at J to 3 bases, leaving 6 bases not matched to a gene. CDR1 and CDR2 from the germline V gene are MNHEY and SVGAGI. There are 15 residues in the CDR3. CDR3 nucleotide sequence: TGTGCCAGCAGCCGTGCTAGCGGGAGAACAGATACGCAGTATTTT. It translates to CASSRASGRTDTQYF.